This entry features one TCR beta chain sequence. This clone appeared a few times. The antigen it binds to is not known. Per-base qualities were not stored, and no clone one base away is much larger. This record comes from a study of chemoradiotherapy in HPV16-positive cancers (dated by TCRdb to 2021 to 2024). Notes on the research overall: Using functional T-cell assays on cells from a couple of HPV16-positive patients, the researchers defined candidate HPV-specific T-cell clones and common TCR motifs. Next, the candidate HPV-specific TCRs and motifs were followed in TCR repertoires from around 91 patients with HPV-related cancers. The study asked whether T-cell immunity to the HPV oncoproteins E6 and E7 changes during chemoradiotherapy and whether this immunity affects survival. Overall results and qualifications from the work: In HPV16-positive patients, expansion of HPV-responsive T cells during chemoradiotherapy was associated with improved recurrence-free survival. Expansion of candidate HPV-specific clones and E7-related TCR motifs was observed in the tumor microenvironment during treatment, whereas no such expansion was observed for non-HPV-specific T cells. Only two HPV16-positive patients were used to derive the functional definition of HPV-specific T cells, and the survival association was reported for HPV16-positive patients.

Because repertoires were sampled repeatedly during chemoradiotherapy, clonal expansion in the tumor microenvironment could be followed. The CDR3 goes from the cysteine to the phenylalanine over 12 residues. Only CDR3 DNA remains: 36 bases, in frame from the first base. The germline V gene provides CDR1 SQVTM and CDR2 ANQGSEA. The V and J ends are trimmed by 8 bases and 2 bases, leaving 11 bases between them. The method behind the library was the immunoSEQ multiplex PCR assay. TCRdb limited this immuneACCESS table to in-frame rearrangements with V and J called. A share of clones is missing; checked studies link under half to unresolved V genes, and the rest is unexplained. The sample yields some 7,700 clones; 55% to 80% were counted once. Around a third of the sample is held by the ten biggest clonotypes.

The clonotype originates from a human donor with HPV-associated anogenital cancer. The sample was collected from a patient who underwent chemoradiotherapy. Recombination joined TRBV29-1 with TRBJ2-3; a confident D gene designation cannot be given. The CDR3 is CSLAVDTDTQYF. The DNA is TGCAGCCTTGCGGTCGACACAGATACGCAGTATTTT.